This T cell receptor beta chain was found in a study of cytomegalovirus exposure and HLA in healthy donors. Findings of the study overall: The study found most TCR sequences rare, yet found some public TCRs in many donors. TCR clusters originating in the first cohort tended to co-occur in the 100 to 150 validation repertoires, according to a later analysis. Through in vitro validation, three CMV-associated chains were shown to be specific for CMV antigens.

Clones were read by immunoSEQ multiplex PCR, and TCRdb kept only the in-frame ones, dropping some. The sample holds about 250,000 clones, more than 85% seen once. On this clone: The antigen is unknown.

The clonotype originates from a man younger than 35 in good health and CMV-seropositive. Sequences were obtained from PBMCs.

DNA for the CDR3: TGTGCCAGCAGCGCATCCGACAGGGTCTGGGGCTACACCTTC. Its protein product is CASSASDRVWGYTF. The chain carries TRBV9 and TRBJ1-2; 7 nucleotides match TRBD1. J gave up 8 bases and V 3 bases, and 10 bases lay outside the gene matches. Looked up from germline, CDR1 is SGDLS and CDR2 is YYNGEE. CDR3 length: 14 residues.